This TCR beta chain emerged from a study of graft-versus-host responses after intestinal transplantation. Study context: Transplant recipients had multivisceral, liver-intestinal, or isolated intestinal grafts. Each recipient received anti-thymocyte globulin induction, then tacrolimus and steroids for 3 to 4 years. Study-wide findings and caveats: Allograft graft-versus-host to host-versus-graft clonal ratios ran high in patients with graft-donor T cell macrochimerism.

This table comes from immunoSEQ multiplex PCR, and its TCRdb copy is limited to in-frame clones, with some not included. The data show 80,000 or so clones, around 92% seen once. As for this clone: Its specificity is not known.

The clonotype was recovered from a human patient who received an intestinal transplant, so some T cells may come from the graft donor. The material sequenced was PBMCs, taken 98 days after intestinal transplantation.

In DNA form, the CDR3 reads TGTGCCACCAGCAGAGGACGGCAGGACATGAACACTGAAGCTTTCTTT. Translation: CATSRGRQDMNTEAFF. The J gene is TRBJ1-1, the V gene TRBV15, with D possibly matching TRBD1 (5 bases). V was cut by 1 base and J by 0 bases, with 12 bases left in between. The germline V gene has CDR1 LNHNV and CDR2 YYDKDF (reference sequence). This CDR3 has 16 amino acids.